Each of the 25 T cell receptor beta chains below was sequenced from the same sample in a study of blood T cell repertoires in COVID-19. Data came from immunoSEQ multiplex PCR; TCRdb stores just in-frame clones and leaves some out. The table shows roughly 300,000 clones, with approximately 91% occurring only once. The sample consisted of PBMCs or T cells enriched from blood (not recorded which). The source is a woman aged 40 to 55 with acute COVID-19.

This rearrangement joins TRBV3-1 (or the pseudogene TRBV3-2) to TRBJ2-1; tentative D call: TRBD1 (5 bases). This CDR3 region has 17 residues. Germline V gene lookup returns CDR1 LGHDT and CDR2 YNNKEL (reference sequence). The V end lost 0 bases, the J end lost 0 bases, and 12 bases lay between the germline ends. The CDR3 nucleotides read TGTGCCAGCAGCCAAGAAGGGGTCGGAAACTCCTACAATGAGCAGTTCTTC. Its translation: CASSQEGVGNSYNEQFF.

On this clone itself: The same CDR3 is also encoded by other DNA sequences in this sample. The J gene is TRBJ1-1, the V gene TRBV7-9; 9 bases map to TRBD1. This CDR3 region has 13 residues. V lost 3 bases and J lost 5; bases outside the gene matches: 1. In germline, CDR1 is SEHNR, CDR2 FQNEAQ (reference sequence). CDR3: CASSLDRGTEAFF. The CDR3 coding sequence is TGTGCCAGCAGCTTGGACAGGGGAACTGAAGCTTTCTTT.

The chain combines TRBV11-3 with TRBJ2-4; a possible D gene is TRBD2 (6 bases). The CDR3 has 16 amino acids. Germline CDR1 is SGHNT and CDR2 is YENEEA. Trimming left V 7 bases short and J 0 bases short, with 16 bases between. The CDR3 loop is CASTNRLGGAKNIQYF. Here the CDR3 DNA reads TGTGCCAGCACGAATCGGCTGGGGGGAGCCAAAAACATTCAGTACTTC.

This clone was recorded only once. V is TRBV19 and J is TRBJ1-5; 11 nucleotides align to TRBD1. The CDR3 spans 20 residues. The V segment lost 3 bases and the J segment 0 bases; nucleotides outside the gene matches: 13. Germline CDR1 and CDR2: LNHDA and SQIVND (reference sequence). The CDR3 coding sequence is TGTGCCAGTAGTATTTTACCGGGACAGGGGGTTCTATATAGCAATCAGCCCCAGCATTTT. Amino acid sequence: CASSILPGQGVLYSNQPQHF.

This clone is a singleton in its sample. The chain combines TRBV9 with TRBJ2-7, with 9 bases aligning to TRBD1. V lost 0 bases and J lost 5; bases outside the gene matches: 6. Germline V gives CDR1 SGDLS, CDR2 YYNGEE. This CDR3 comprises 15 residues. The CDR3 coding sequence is TGTGCCAGCAGCGTAGGAGTAGGACAGGGGAACGAGCAGTACTTC. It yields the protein CASSVGVGQGNEQYF.

CDR3 residues: CASRSGQGSGNTIYF. The CDR3 DNA follows: TGTGCCAGTCGAAGTGGACAGGGGTCTGGAAACACCATATATTTT. The chain carries TRBV7-9 and TRBJ1-3, with 9 bases aligning to TRBD1. The trim removed 9 bases at V and 1 base at J, leaving 7 bases unmatched. The CDR3 extends over 15 amino acids. Germline V lookup: CDR1 SEHNR, CDR2 FQNEAQ (reference sequence). Combining the CDR3 with reference TRBV7-9 and TRBJ1-3 gives the whole variable domain DTGVSQNPRHKITKRGQNVTFRCDPISEHNRLYWYRQTLGQGPEFLTYFQNEAQLEKSRLLSDRFSAERPKGSFSTLEIQRTEQGDSAMYLCASRSGQGSGNTIYFGEGSWLTVV.

CDR3 DNA: TGCGCCAGCAGTGAGTTGAGAACCGGGACAGTGAATCAGCCCCAGCATTTT. Residues: CASSELRTGTVNQPQHF. The rearrangement uses TRBV10-2 and TRBJ1-5, with 7 bases lining up with TRBD1. CDR3 size: 17 residues. After removal of 1 base from V and 4 bases from J, the junction contained 10 bases not matched to a gene. The germline CDR1 and CDR2 sequences are WSHSY and SAAADI.

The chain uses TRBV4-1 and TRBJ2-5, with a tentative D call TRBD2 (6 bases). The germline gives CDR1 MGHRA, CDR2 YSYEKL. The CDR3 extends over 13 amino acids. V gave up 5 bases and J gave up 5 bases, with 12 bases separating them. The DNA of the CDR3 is TGCGCCAGCAGCAGGGCGGGACCGGAGACCCAGTACTTC. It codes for CASSRAGPETQYF.

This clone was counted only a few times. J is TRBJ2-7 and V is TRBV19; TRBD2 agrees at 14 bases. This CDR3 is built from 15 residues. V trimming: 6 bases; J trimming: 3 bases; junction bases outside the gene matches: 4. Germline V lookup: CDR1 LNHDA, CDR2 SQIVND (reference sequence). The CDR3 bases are TGTGCCAGTAGCCCGGGACTAGCGGGAGTCTACGAGCAGTACTTC. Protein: CASSPGLAGVYEQYF.

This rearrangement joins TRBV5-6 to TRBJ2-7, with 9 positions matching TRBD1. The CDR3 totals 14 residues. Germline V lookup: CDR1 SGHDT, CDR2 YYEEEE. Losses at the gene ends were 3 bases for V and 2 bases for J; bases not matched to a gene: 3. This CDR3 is CASSSGQGTYEQYF. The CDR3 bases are TGTGCCAGCAGCTCCGGACAGGGGACCTACGAGCAGTACTTC.

The CDR3 DNA sequence: TGTGCCAGCAGTGGGTCGGGACAGAAAAATGAAAAACTGTTTTTT. Its translation: CASSGSGQKNEKLFF. The chain employs TRBV2 and TRBJ1-4, with 7 bases aligning to TRBD1. Per the germline V gene, CDR1 is SNHLY and CDR2 is FYNNEI. The CDR3 spans 15 residues. V lost 4 bases and J lost 5; bases outside the gene matches: 7. The variable domain in full, with the rest retrieved from reference TRBV2 and TRBJ1-4, is EPEVTQTPSHQVTQMGQEVILRCVPISNHLYFYWYRQILGQKVEFLVSFYNNEISEKSEIFDDQFSVERPDGSNFTLKIRSTKLEDSAMYFCASSGSGQKNEKLFFGSGTQLSVL.

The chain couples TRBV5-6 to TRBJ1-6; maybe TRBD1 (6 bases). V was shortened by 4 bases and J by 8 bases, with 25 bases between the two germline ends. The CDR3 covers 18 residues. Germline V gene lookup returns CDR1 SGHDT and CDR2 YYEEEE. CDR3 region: CASSVTTGSLSLYSPLHF. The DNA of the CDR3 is TGTGCCAGCAGCGTCACTACAGGGAGCCTTAGTTTGTATTCACCCCTCCACTTT.

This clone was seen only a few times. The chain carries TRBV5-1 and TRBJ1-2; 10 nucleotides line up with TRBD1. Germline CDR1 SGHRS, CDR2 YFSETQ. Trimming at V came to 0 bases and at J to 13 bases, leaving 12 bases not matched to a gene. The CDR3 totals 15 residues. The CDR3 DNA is TGCGCCAGCAGCTTGGGCTCCGGACAGGGGGAAAGGTCCACCTTC. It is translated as CASSLGSGQGERSTF. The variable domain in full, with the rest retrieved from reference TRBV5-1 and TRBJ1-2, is KAGVTQTPRYLIKTRGQQVTLSCSPISGHRSVSWYQQTPGQGLQFLFEYFSETQRNKGNFPGRFSGRQFSNSRSEMNVSTLELGDSALYLCASSLGSGQGERSTFGSGTRLTVV.

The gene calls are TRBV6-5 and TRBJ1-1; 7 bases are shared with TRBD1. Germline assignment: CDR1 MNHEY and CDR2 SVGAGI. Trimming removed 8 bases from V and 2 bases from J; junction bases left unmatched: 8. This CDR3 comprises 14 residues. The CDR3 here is CASGDDRANTEAFF. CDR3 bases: TGTGCCAGCGGAGACGACAGGGCCAACACTGAAGCTTTCTTT.

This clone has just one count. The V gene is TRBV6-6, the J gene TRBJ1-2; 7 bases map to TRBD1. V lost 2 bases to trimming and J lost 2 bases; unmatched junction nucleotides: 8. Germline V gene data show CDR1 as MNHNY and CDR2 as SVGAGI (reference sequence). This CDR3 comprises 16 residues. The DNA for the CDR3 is TGTGCCAGCAGTTACGAACGACTACAGGGGAACTATGGCTACACCTTC. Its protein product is CASSYERLQGNYGYTF.

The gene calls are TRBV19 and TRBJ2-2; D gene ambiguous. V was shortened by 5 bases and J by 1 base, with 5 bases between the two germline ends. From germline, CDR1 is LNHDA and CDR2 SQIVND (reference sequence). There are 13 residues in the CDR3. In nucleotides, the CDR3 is TGTGCCAGTAGTTCGGGGAACACCGGGGAGCTGTTTTTT. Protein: CASSSGNTGELFF.

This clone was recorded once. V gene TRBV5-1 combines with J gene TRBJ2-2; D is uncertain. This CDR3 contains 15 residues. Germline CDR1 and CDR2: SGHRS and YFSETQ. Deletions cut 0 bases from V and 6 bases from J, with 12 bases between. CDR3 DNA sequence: TGCGCCAGCAGCTTGGCCACCATTTGGCCCGGGGAGCTGTTTTTT. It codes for CASSLATIWPGELFF. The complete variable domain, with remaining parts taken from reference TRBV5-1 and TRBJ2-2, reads KAGVTQTPRYLIKTRGQQVTLSCSPISGHRSVSWYQQTPGQGLQFLFEYFSETQRNKGNFPGRFSGRQFSNSRSEMNVSTLELGDSALYLCASSLATIWPGELFFGEGSRLTVL.

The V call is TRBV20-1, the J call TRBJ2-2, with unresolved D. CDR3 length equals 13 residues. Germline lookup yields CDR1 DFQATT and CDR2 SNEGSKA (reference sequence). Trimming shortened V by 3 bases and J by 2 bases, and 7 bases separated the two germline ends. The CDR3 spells CSASKTNTGELFF. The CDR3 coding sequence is TGCAGTGCTAGTAAAACTAACACCGGGGAGCTGTTTTTT.

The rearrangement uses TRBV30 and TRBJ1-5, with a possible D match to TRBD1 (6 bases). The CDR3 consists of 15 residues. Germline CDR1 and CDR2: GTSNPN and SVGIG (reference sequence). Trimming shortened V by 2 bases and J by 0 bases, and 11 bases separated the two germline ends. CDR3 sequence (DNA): TGTGCCTGGAGTACAGGGAGGGGTAGCAATCAGCCCCAGCATTTT. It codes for CAWSTGRGSNQPQHF.

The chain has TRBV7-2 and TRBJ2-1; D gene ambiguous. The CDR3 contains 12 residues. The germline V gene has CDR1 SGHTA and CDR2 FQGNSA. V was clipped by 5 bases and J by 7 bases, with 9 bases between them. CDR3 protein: CASSPTGNEQFF. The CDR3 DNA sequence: TGTGCCAGCAGCCCAACCGGGAATGAGCAGTTCTTC.

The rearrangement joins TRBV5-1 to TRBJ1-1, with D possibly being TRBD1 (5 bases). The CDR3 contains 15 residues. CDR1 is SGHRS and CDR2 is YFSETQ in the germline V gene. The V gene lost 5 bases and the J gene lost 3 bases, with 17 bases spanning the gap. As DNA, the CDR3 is TGCGCCAGCAGTCCATCAGGGCGTAAGGACACTGAAGCTTTCTTT. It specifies CASSPSGRKDTEAFF.

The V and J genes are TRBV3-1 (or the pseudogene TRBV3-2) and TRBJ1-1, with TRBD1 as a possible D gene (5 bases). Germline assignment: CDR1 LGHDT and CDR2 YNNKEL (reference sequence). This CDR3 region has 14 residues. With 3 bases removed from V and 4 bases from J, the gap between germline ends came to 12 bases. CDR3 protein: CASSHYGRGTEAFF. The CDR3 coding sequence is TGTGCCAGCAGCCACTATGGGAGGGGCACTGAAGCTTTCTTT.

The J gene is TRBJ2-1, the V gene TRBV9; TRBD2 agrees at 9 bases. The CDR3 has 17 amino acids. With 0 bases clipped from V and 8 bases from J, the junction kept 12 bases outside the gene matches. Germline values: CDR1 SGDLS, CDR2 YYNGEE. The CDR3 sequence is CASSVGPSSGAWYEQFF. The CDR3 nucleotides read TGTGCCAGCAGCGTAGGCCCCTCTAGCGGGGCCTGGTATGAGCAGTTCTTC.

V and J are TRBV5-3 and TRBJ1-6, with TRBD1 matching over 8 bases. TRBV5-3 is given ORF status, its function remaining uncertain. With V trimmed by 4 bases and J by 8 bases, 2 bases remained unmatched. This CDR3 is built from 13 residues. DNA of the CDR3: TGTGCCAGAAGCCCGACAGGGGATTCACCCCTCCACTTT. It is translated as CARSPTGDSPLHF.

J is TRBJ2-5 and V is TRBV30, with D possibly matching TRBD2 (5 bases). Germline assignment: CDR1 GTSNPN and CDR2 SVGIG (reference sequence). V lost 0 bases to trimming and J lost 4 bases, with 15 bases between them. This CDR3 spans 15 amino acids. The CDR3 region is CAWSVLSGPGETQYF. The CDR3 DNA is TGTGCCTGGAGTGTACTAAGCGGACCAGGAGAGACCCAGTACTTC.